This TCR beta chain was documented in a study of T cell clonotyping in hematopoietic cell transplantation. Study-wide background: Recipient samples before transplant were obtained post-cytoreduction.

Sequencing used immunoSEQ multiplex PCR; TCRdb keeps in-frame clones, though not all of them. This repertoire shows 65,000 to 80,000 clones, 90% to 96% found once; its top ten account for 1.5% to 2%. With regard to this clone: Its antigen is unidentified.

Documented time point: recipient sample about 28 days before transplant, after cytoreduction. Study conclusions and caveats: Cells were unsorted, so CD4 and CD8 contributions were not separated. After transplant, recipient diversity fell while pathologically expanded clonotypes grew through day 180. Higher Inverse Simpson Index values in graft donor and pretransplant recipient predicted broader posttransplant TCR diversity.

This clonotype originated in a woman aged 45-65 years with acute myeloid leukemia. Some clones in this sample may be carry-over from other donors' samples. The source material was peripheral blood mononuclear cells, sampled before stem cell transplant.

The CDR3 region has the DNA TGTGCCAGCAGCTCCGCTGGTCGCTTGCCTAACACTGAAGCTTTCTTT. Translated: CASSSAGRLPNTEAFF. The V call is TRBV7-8, the J call TRBJ1-1; D is ambiguous. Germline V lookup: CDR1 SGHVS, CDR2 FQNEAQ. This CDR3 comprises 16 residues. V was cut by 4 bases and J by 2 bases, with 17 bases left in between.